This T cell receptor (beta chain) was sequenced during a study of naive and memory T cell subsets. An equimolar mix of two oligonucleotides served as the beta constant-region primer for TRBC1 and TRBC2. TCRdb reprocessed the UMI-ligation and nested PCR reads with MiXCR, giving one entry per CDR3 protein. The sample includes 25,000 to 30,000 distinct CDR3 sequences, around 11% of them seen just once. Germline CDR1 is MNHNS and CDR2 is SASEGT. V lost 2 bases to trimming and J lost 5 bases, with 9 bases between them. This CDR3 is 13 amino acids long. This TCR derives from a human donor in good health. The V and J genes are TRBV6-1 and TRBJ1-2; D not resolved. Material: effector memory CD4+ T cells from blood. Subset indicated: effector memory, CD45RA- CD27-. The CDR3 bases are TGTGCCAGCAGTGAAAGGCACCAGTATGGCTACACCTTC. Protein product: CASSERHQYGYTF.